This paragraph covers one T cell receptor (beta chain) sequence. It has no known antigen specificity. Each CD8+ T cell subset was flow-sorted in triplicate, with over 250,000 cells per subset placed directly into RLT lysis buffer. To exclude memory contaminants, naive CD8+ T cells were stringently defined as CD45RO-CCR7+CD27+CD95-. Using standard density gradient centrifugation, peripheral blood mononuclear cells were isolated from buffy coats. Naive CXCR3-negative and CXCR3-positive CD8+ T cells were flow-sorted using a FACSAria III. Total RNA was extracted from sorted cells with an RNeasy Mini Kit. The data are from a study of CXCR3-negative and CXCR3-positive naive CD8 T cells (dated by TCRdb to 2018 to 2020). For the wider study: In total, about 135 million TRB reads were obtained, corresponding to roughly 1.5 +/- 0.3 million reads per library. For the TRBV-TRBJ cluster analysis, the naive subsets came from 5 or 6 donors, while the memory cells came from 3 donors. Diversity and physicochemical repertoire analyses were performed on about ten donors pooled from two independent experiments.

On the study overall, not on this receptor specifically: Compared with CXCR3-negative naive cells, CXCR3-positive naive cells had TRB CDR3s with higher hydrophobicity (lower Kidera factor 4), lower energy, and higher strength and volume indices. Comparably high repertoire diversity was found in both naive subsets, whereas much lower repertoire diversity was found in memory CD8+ T cells. CXCR3 expression partially decreased after cryopreservation, so most assays used freshly isolated PBMCs. Because surface CD5, which is linked to self-reactivity in mice, was comparable between the naive subsets, TCR interaction strength was also inferred from TRB CDR3 physicochemical properties. Within the same donor, TRBV-TRBJ usage looked similar between naive CXCR3-negative and CXCR3-positive cells, but memory cells had distinct patterns.

Instrument used: NextSeq 550. The Human TCR Profiling Kit (MiLaboratory) was used to make UMI-labeled 5' RACE TRB cDNA libraries. cDNA synthesis used the entire amount of extracted RNA, and PCR amplification then used the entire amount of cDNA produced. Libraries were prepared in parallel using an identical number of PCR cycles. The published analysis was carried out like this. With a minimum of two reads required per UMI, MIGEC and MiXCR pulled out about 50,000 +/- 10,000 unique UMI-labeled TRB cDNA molecules from each library. On average, each library contained approximately 40,000 +/- 10,000 functional in-frame TRB CDR3 nucleotide clonotypes without stop codons. After each sample was downsampled to 5000 UMI-labeled TRB molecules, VDJtools was used to calculate diversity metrics such as normalized Shannon-Wiener and Chao1. VDJtools was used to calculate clonotype-size-weighted physicochemical properties of the central five CDR3 residues, namely interaction energy, strength, volume and Kidera factor 4. The reads, reprocessed by TCRdb, yield one row per CDR3 protein sequence and no DNA. These V and J calls rely on TCRdb rather than the paper's analysis. The table kept for this sample lists 150,000 or so distinct CDR3 sequences. The ten largest clonotypes hold 0.29% of the sample.

CDR1 MNHEY and CDR2 SMNVEV are derived from the germline V gene (reference sequence). The CDR3 contains 14 residues, cysteine and phenylalanine counted. Only the protein sequence is given. This sequence originates from a human donor in good health. Some clones in this sample may be carry-over from other donors' samples. The specimen sequenced was naive CXCR3- CD8+ T cells from blood. In the paper's terms, the cell subset or site label means: CD45RO-CCR7+CD27+CD95- naive CD8+ T cells lacking CXCR3 (TNR3-). The rearrangement combines TRBV27 with TRBJ2-1. The CDR3 reads as follows: CASSLGLFLNEQFF.